This T cell receptor beta chain was found in a study of blood T cell repertoires in COVID-19 (dated by TCRdb to about 2020). Background on the whole study: Collaborator samples came from the United States, Italy and Spain and covered acute and convalescent phases of COVID-19. The repertoires were made available in a free public database intended to serve as a resource for research on the immune response to SARS-CoV-2. Sample metadata almost always included a de-identified subject ID, COVID-19 status, age in years and sex. Deeply sampled blood TCRbeta repertoires from subjects exposed to, actively infected with, or recovered from COVID-19 were included in the dataset. The samples were drawn from the first 160 participants of the ongoing ImmuneRACE study and from some 1,300 subjects provided by 6 global collaborators. The material from the prospective study consisted of cDNA or gDNA derived from T cells, B-cell-depleted T cells, or PBMCs. Where HLA class I and class II types were available, the types were taken from metadata supplied by the sample provider, not from assay-based typing. What the study reported, not specific to this receptor: Clinical and demographic metadata were provided uncurated, with the amount varying by source and participant.

This clone was detected only a few times. This receptor's antigen is unknown. The sample holds no much larger clone one base away, and base qualities are not on file. One collaborating source in Seattle enrolled patients during active infection and followed them longitudinally through the course of disease. Each collaborating institution followed its own protocols to collect whole blood in K2EDTA tubes. Collaborator samples were shipped for TCRbeta analysis as frozen whole blood, isolated PBMCs, or DNA extracted from either sample type. TCRbeta CDR3 regions were amplified from genomic DNA by means of the immunoSEQ Assay, a bias-controlled multiplex PCR. The authors' analysis ran thus. The number of nucleated cells in each sample was estimated by amplification of reference gene primers within the assay. To quantify the absolute abundance of each unique TCRbeta CDR3 rearrangement, sequence reads were collapsed and filtered. For each sample, productive Simpson clonality was calculated as the square root of Simpson's diversity index over productive rearrangements. The immuneACCESS repertoire file appears here via TCRdb, limited to in-frame rearrangements. These files lack a portion of the clones; in checked studies, under half of the deficit traces to unresolved V genes, and the cause of the others is not known. Clone size and the V and J calls come from that table; the DNA yielded D and trimming. The sample table lists around 71,000 clones, 75% to 85% of them with a count of one. The ten biggest clones cover 6.9% of the sample.

Relative to germline, V is missing 3 bases and J is missing 3 bases, with 2 bases of the junction outside any gene match. The CDR3 sequence holds 13 residues, the cysteine and phenylalanine included. The only DNA kept is the CDR3, 39 bases in frame from the first base. Based on the germline V gene, the CDR1 and CDR2 sequences are MNHNS and SASEGT. This TCR came from a man aged 25-45 years with COVID-19, enrolled during active disease. Here the chain combines TRBV6-1 and TRBJ2-7; 7 central bases correspond to TRBD1. Material for sequencing was peripheral blood. The CDR3 protein is CASSDGTDYEQYF. At the DNA level, the sequence is TGTGCCAGCAGTGACGGGACAGACTACGAGCAGTACTTC.